These 2 T cell receptor beta chains share one sample of origin, sequenced in a study of blood T cell repertoires in COVID-19. Method: immunoSEQ multiplex PCR; TCRdb's copy keeps in-frame clones and lacks some. The sample lists 250,000 to 350,000 clones, 70% to 85% seen once, with around 1.6% in the top ten. Input material: peripheral blood. All receptors derive from a human donor with COVID-19, enrolled during active disease. The donor label of this sample is uncertain.

The chain has TRBV6-2 or TRBV6-3 and TRBJ2-1; 9 bases align to TRBD2. The CDR3 length is 16 residues. Germline CDR1 is MNHEY and CDR2 is SVGEGT. Losses at the gene ends were 2 bases for V and 3 bases for J; bases not matched to a gene: 5. This CDR3 is CASSYGSSGIYNEQFF. For the CDR3, the DNA is TGTGCCAGCAGTTACGGATCTAGCGGGATCTACAATGAGCAGTTCTTC.

This clone has only one observation. The rearrangement uses TRBV5-8 and TRBJ1-3; 10 bases fit TRBD1. Germline CDR1 reads SGHTS; CDR2 reads YDEGEE. Trimming removed 7 bases from V and 2 bases from J; junction bases left unmatched: 3. The CDR3 runs to 14 residues. The CDR3 coding sequence is TGTGCCAGCCGGGACAGGGGTACTGGAAACACCATATATTTT. Its translation: CASRDRGTGNTIYF. The complete variable domain, with remaining parts taken from reference TRBV5-8 and TRBJ1-3, reads EAGVTQSPTHLIKTRGQQATLRCSPISGHTSVYWYQQALGLGLQFLLWYDEGEERNRGNFPPRFSGRQFPNYSSELNVNALELEDSALYLCASRDRGTGNTIYFGEGSWLTVV.